These 5 T cell receptor beta chains came from one sample sequenced in a study of T cells in Graves' hyperthyroidism and ophthalmopathy (dated by TCRdb to about 2019). The protocol used for the library was multiplex PCR. The data were produced on an Illumina HiSeq 2000. The TCR beta CDR3 regions were amplified from RNA transcripts. A first-round RT-PCR of the TCR CDR3 used the HTBI primer set with the Qiagen OneStep RT-PCR kit. Clones were called with MiXCR by TCRdb after fastp trimmed the public reads at Q25, and only in-frame beta chains were retained. Each CDR3 protein gets just one entry, which takes the most common genes and DNA from the rows behind it. In all, the sample holds 500,000 to 650,000 distinct CDR3 sequences, and about 14% of those were seen once. Around 13% of the sample is taken by the ten largest. Sequencing was done on a sample of blood. The receptors stem from a woman between 45 and 60 years old with Graves' ophthalmopathy.

The rearrangement links TRBV19 to TRBJ1-1; D remains ambiguous. The CDR3 sequence is 15 residues long. V was cut by 3 bases and J by 4 bases, with 15 bases left in between. Germline V gene lookup returns CDR1 LNHDA and CDR2 SQIVND (reference sequence). In DNA, the CDR3 is TGTGCCAGTAGTATCTCACTTAGTCCGGGCACTGAAGCTTTCTTT. Translated, it gives CASSISLSPGTEAFF. The variable domain in full, with the rest retrieved from reference TRBV19 and TRBJ1-1, is DGGITQSPKYLFRKEGQNVTLSCEQNLNHDAMYWYRQDPGQGLRLIYYSQIVNDFQKGDIAEGYSVSREKKESFPLTVTSAQKNPTAFYLCASSISLSPGTEAFFGQGTRLTVV.

Many counts were recorded for this clonotype. V is TRBV3-1 and J is TRBJ2-1; 10 bases line up with TRBD2. J was trimmed by 7 bases and V by 4 bases; bases with no gene match: 7. Per the germline V gene, CDR1 is LGHDT and CDR2 is YNNKEL (reference sequence). CDR3 length equals 15 residues. Here the CDR3 DNA reads TGTGCCAGCAGCCCAGCGGGAGGGCCGTGGAATGAGCAGTTCTTC. This encodes CASSPAGGPWNEQFF.

Concerning this clonotype: Being one base from a much bigger clone, this may be a read error. CDR3 DNA: TGTGCCGGCAGTTTTTCGACGGGCTCGCTCTCCTACGAGCAGTACTTC. This encodes CAGSFSTGSLSYEQYF. The chain employs TRBV28 and TRBJ2-7; D gene ambiguous. Germline V gene data show CDR1 as MDHEN and CDR2 as SYDVKM. CDR3 length: 16 residues.

The J gene is TRBJ1-1, the V gene TRBV2, with a weak D call TRBD1 (5 bases). Germline values: CDR1 SNHLY, CDR2 FYNNEI. CDR3 size: 13 residues. V dropped 8 bases and J dropped 4 bases, with 14 bases sitting between them. CDR3 DNA sequence: TGTGCCAGCGGTGGAGGGGTTTTCACTGAAGCTTTCTTT. Translated, it gives CASGGGVFTEAFF.

The chain links TRBV29-1 to TRBJ1-1; TRBD1 agrees at 7 bases. The CDR3 extends over 13 amino acids. The V gene's germline CDR1 is SQVTM and CDR2 ANQGSEA. V was clipped by 3 bases and J by 4 bases; unmatched bases: 5. The CDR3: CSVDRGLGTEAFF. In nucleotides, the CDR3 is TGCAGCGTTGACAGGGGGTTAGGCACTGAAGCTTTCTTT.